One sample yielded the 27 T cell receptor beta chains listed below, sequenced in a study of cytomegalovirus exposure and HLA in healthy donors. PCR primers comprised 60 Vbeta and 13 Jbeta primers. Method: immunoSEQ multiplex PCR; TCRdb's copy keeps in-frame clones and lacks some. The sample has under 200,000 clones, 79% seen once. Sequenced sample: PBMCs. Receptors were obtained from a woman aged 45-60 years in good health and CMV-seronegative.

This clone was observed a few times. The V gene is TRBV20-1, the J gene TRBJ1-1, with D hard to call. The CDR3 has 11 residues. Per the germline V gene, CDR1 is DFQATT and CDR2 is SNEGSKA (reference sequence). V dropped 3 bases and J dropped 1 base, with 3 bases sitting between them. Written as DNA, the CDR3 is TGCAGTGCTAGGAGGAACACTGAAGCTTTCTTT. Its translation is CSARRNTEAFF.

This rearrangement joins TRBV5-8 to TRBJ1-5; 12 nucleotides agree with TRBD1. CDR3 length equals 16 residues. Trimming cost V 5 bases and J 7 bases; bases outside gene matches: 10. The germline V gene encodes CDR1 SGHTS and CDR2 YDEGEE. The CDR3 sequence: CASRPGQGAPGQPQHF. The CDR3 nucleotides are TGTGCCAGCAGACCGGGACAGGGGGCCCCAGGGCAGCCCCAGCATTTT.

This clone was counted between two and nine times. V gene TRBV6-5 combines with J gene TRBJ2-7; D is unresolved. The length of the CDR3 is 11 residues. Trimming removed 6 bases at V and 5 bases at J, with 8 bases between. CDR1 is MNHEY and CDR2 is SVGAGI in the germline V gene. The CDR3 DNA follows: TGTGCCAGCAGCAGACATGACGAGCAGTACTTC. This encodes CASSRHDEQYF.

The J gene is TRBJ2-5, the V gene TRBV7-2, with TRBD2 matching 12 bases. This CDR3 is 16 amino acids long. J lost 2 bases, V lost 0 bases, and 1 base had no gene match. The V gene's germline CDR1 is SGHTA and CDR2 FQGNSA. The CDR3 bases are TGTGCCAGCAGCTTAGCAACTAGCGGGGGGCAAGAGACCCAGTACTTC. Encoded protein: CASSLATSGGQETQYF.

The rearrangement uses TRBV27 and TRBJ2-1; D call uncertain. This CDR3 region has 14 residues. V gave up 3 bases and J gave up 8 bases, with 14 bases separating them. The germline V gene has CDR1 MNHEY and CDR2 SMNVEV (reference sequence). The CDR3: CASSLAEMRYEQFF. CDR3 nucleotides: TGTGCCAGCAGTTTGGCAGAGATGAGGTATGAGCAGTTCTTC.

The V gene is TRBV7-2, the J gene TRBJ2-1; 8 bases match TRBD2. V trimming: 5 bases; J trimming: 8 bases; junction bases outside the gene matches: 11. The CDR3 is 15 amino acids. From germline, CDR1 is SGHTA and CDR2 FQGNSA. CDR3 DNA: TGTGCCAGCAGCGCCGAGGGACTAGTAATTGATGAGCAGTTCTTC. As protein: CASSAEGLVIDEQFF. The variable domain in full, with the rest retrieved from reference TRBV7-2 and TRBJ2-1, is GAGVSQSPSNKVTEKGKDVELRCDPISGHTALYWYRQSLGQGLEFLIYFQGNSAPDKSGLPSDRFSAERTGGSVSTLTIQRTQQEDSAVYLCASSAEGLVIDEQFFGPGTRLTVL.

CDR3 DNA sequence: TGTGCCAGCAGCGAACTACAGGGACCTCCGGCTTCACCCCTCCACTTT. This translates into CASSELQGPPASPLHF. The chain carries TRBV9 and TRBJ1-6; tentative D call: TRBD1 (6 bases). From germline, CDR1 is SGDLS and CDR2 YYNGEE. The CDR3 runs 16 residues. The V end was cut by 3 bases, the J end by 9 bases, with 19 bases between.

This clone was seen a few times. V is TRBV7-9 and J is TRBJ2-5; D gene ambiguous. V dropped 2 bases and J dropped 2 bases, with 6 bases sitting between them. The germline CDR1 and CDR2 sequences are SEHNR and FQNEAQ (reference sequence). This CDR3 has 13 residues. The CDR3 region is CASSLMAQETQYF. Here the CDR3 DNA reads TGTGCCAGCAGCTTAATGGCTCAAGAGACCCAGTACTTC.

The genes are TRBV27 and TRBJ1-6, with D perhaps matching TRBD1 (5 bases). This CDR3 spans 15 amino acids. Trimming cost V 6 bases and J 6 bases, with 15 bases left between them. Germline values: CDR1 MNHEY, CDR2 SMNVEV (reference sequence). CDR3 coding DNA: TGTGCCAGCAGATGGGTGGACAAAATTAATTCACCCCTCCACTTT. Encoded protein: CASRWVDKINSPLHF.

The chain is built from TRBV11-1 and TRBJ2-3; 8 bases align to TRBD2. This CDR3 contains 16 residues. Germline V gene data show CDR1 as SGHAT and CDR2 as FQDESV (reference sequence). V was clipped by 3 bases and J by 4 bases; unmatched bases: 9. CDR3 residues: CASSFMSGSVADTQYF. CDR3 bases: TGTGCCAGCAGCTTTATGAGCGGGAGTGTCGCAGATACGCAGTATTTT.

The rearrangement links TRBV29-1 to TRBJ1-4; 8 bases match TRBD1. The CDR3 is made up of 13 amino acids. The germline CDR1 and CDR2 sequences are SQVTM and ANQGSEA. The V gene end was trimmed by 6 bases and the J gene end by 7 bases; junction bases not matched to a gene: 7. The CDR3 protein is CSVNRGEGEKLFF. The CDR3 bases are TGCAGCGTCAACAGGGGGGAGGGTGAAAAACTGTTTTTT. Full variable domain (outside the CDR3, taken from reference TRBV29-1 and TRBJ1-4): SAVISQKPSRDICQRGTSLTIQCQVDSQVTMMFWYRQQPGQSLTLIATANQGSEATYESGFVIDKFPISRPNLTFSTLTVSNMSPEDSSIYLCSVNRGEGEKLFFGSGTQLSVL.

The chain employs TRBV28 and TRBJ1-5, with D possibly TRBD1 on 6 matching bases. This CDR3 spans 17 amino acids. V was shortened by 3 bases and J by 1 base, with 16 bases between the two germline ends. The germline CDR1 and CDR2 sequences are MDHEN and SYDVKM. The CDR3 reads CASSFPSGHSSNQPQHF. In DNA form, the CDR3 reads TGTGCCAGCAGTTTCCCATCGGGACACTCAAGCAATCAGCCCCAGCATTTT.

This chain uses TRBV5-1 with TRBJ2-7, with 11 bases lining up with TRBD1. The V segment lost 6 bases and the J segment 4 bases; nucleotides outside the gene matches: 9. Germline loops: CDR1 SGHRS, CDR2 YFSETQ. This CDR3 is 15 amino acids long. The CDR3 sequence: CASTPDRGLGYEQYF. Written as DNA, the CDR3 is TGCGCCAGCACCCCGGACAGGGGGCTCGGTTACGAGCAGTACTTC.

The chain links TRBV5-4 to TRBJ1-3; D is undetermined. CDR3 length equals 17 residues. With 4 bases removed from V and 0 bases from J, the gap between germline ends came to 17 bases. Germline CDR1 reads SGHNT; CDR2 reads YYREEE (reference sequence). The CDR3 protein is CASSPGPTQYSGNTIYF. CDR3 DNA sequence: TGTGCCAGCAGCCCGGGTCCTACCCAATACTCTGGAAACACCATATATTTT.

As to this clone: Sequence at one end of the junction differs from germline and may be a read error. The V call is TRBV6-1, the J call TRBJ2-7; D might be TRBD1 (6 bases). The germline gives CDR1 MNHNS, CDR2 SASEGT. CDR3 length: 15 residues. Here the CDR3 DNA reads TGTGCCAGCAGAGTCCTCCCAGGGGCCTCCGACGAGCAGTACTTC. As protein: CASRVLPGASDEQYF.

This sequence joins TRBV14 and TRBJ2-1, with D perhaps TRBD2 (6 bases). Germline lookup yields CDR1 SGHDN and CDR2 FVKESK. The V and J ends lost 3 bases and 5 bases respectively, with 17 bases between them. The CDR3 totals 16 residues. In nucleotides, the CDR3 is TGTGCCAGCAGCCAGACTGCCGGAGGGCCTAACAATGAGCAGTTCTTC. Amino acid sequence: CASSQTAGGPNNEQFF. The entire variable domain, with the rest obtained from reference TRBV14 and TRBJ2-1, is as follows: EAGVTQFPSHSVIEKGQTVTLRCDPISGHDNLYWYRRVMGKEIKFLLHFVKESKQDESGMPNNRFLAERTGGTYSTLKVQPAELEDSGVYFCASSQTAGGPNNEQFFGPGTRLTVL.

This clone showed up just a few times. V and J are TRBV5-1 and TRBJ2-2, with D maybe TRBD1 (5 bases). The germline V gene encodes CDR1 SGHRS and CDR2 YFSETQ. V was clipped by 4 bases and J by 1 base, with 8 bases between them. The CDR3 has 14 residues. In DNA, the CDR3 is TGCGCCAGCAGCCCAACAGGGAACACCGGGGAGCTGTTTTTT. Amino acid sequence: CASSPTGNTGELFF.

The chain links TRBV29-1 to TRBJ2-3; TRBD1 is a possible D gene (6 bases). Trimming pared 6 bases from V and 5 bases from J, leaving 24 bases between. Per germline, CDR1 SQVTM and CDR2 ANQGSEA. The CDR3 spans 16 residues. The CDR3 reads CSVARQASVVGDTQYF. The DNA of the CDR3 is TGCAGCGTAGCCAGACAGGCGAGCGTGGTTGGAGATACGCAGTATTTT.

The chain joins TRBV18 to TRBJ2-5; TRBD1 matches at 7 bases. Germline V gives CDR1 KGHSH, CDR2 LQKENI. Trimming took 3 bases from V and 1 from J; bases not matched to a gene: 8. This CDR3 has 16 residues. CDR3 protein: CASSPFVRDSQETQYF. CDR3 coding DNA: TGTGCCAGCTCACCCTTCGTTCGGGACAGCCAAGAGACCCAGTACTTC.

On this clone itself: One end of the junction fails to match germline, which may point to a read error. The chain uses TRBV6-1 and TRBJ2-7; D might be TRBD1 (5 bases). This CDR3 has 12 amino acids. CDR1 is MNHNS and CDR2 is SASEGT in the germline V gene. The CDR3 reads CASSEAPTESHF. As DNA, the CDR3 is TGTGCCAGCAGTGAAGCCCCGACAGAAAGCCACTTC.

The rearrangement links TRBV7-2 to TRBJ1-1, with D perhaps TRBD1 (6 bases). The V end lost 5 bases, the J end lost 1 base, and 11 bases lay between the germline ends. The CDR3 extends over 14 amino acids. Per germline, CDR1 SGHTA and CDR2 FQGNSA. In nucleotides, the CDR3 is TGTGCCAGCAGCGTCACAGGGAAGAACACTGAAGCTTTCTTT. Its protein is CASSVTGKNTEAFF.

The chain recombines TRBV2 with TRBJ2-2, with TRBD2 identical over 8 bases. Losses at the gene ends were 7 bases for V and 2 bases for J; bases not matched to a gene: 6. The CDR3 runs to 15 residues. Germline CDR1 and CDR2: SNHLY and FYNNEI. The CDR3 nucleotides read TGTGCCAGCAACCGGGGGGGGTCAAACACCGGGGAGCTGTTTTTT. Its protein is CASNRGGSNTGELFF.

The genes are TRBV15 and TRBJ1-4, with D possibly TRBD1 on 5 matching bases. Looked up from germline, CDR1 is LNHNV and CDR2 is YYDKDF (reference sequence). Trimming removed 0 bases from V and 5 bases from J, with 13 bases in between. The CDR3 extends over 16 amino acids. The CDR3 DNA is TGTGCCACCAGCAGAGAGTATAAGGGACTCAATGAAAAACTGTTTTTT. Its protein is CATSREYKGLNEKLFF.

The chain couples TRBV7-8 to TRBJ1-3, with unresolved D. Germline CDR1 is SGHVS and CDR2 is FQNEAQ. This CDR3 region has 13 residues. Trimming took off 5 bases at V and 8 bases at J, with 13 bases between the two ends. The CDR3 sequence: CASSPPKRDTIYF. CDR3 bases: TGTGCCAGCAGCCCCCCAAAACGGGACACCATATATTTT.

The chain has TRBV2 and TRBJ1-2; TRBD1 matches at 7 bases. CDR1 is SNHLY and CDR2 is FYNNEI in the germline V gene. J lost 2 bases, V lost 5 bases, and 2 bases had no gene match. The CDR3 totals 13 residues. This CDR3 reads CASSFRGNYGYTF. CDR3 DNA: TGTGCCAGCAGTTTCAGGGGGAACTATGGCTACACCTTC.

The chain employs TRBV19 and TRBJ2-6, with TRBD1 as a possible D gene (5 bases). CDR3 length: 16 amino acids. CDR1 is LNHDA and CDR2 is SQIVND in the germline V gene (reference sequence). The ends were cut back, 7 bases at V and 1 base at J, with 14 bases in the middle. The CDR3: CASTSPPGSGANVLTF. The CDR3 DNA follows: TGTGCCAGTACCTCCCCCCCAGGGTCTGGGGCCAACGTCCTGACTTTC.

This sequence joins TRBV19 and TRBJ1-5; 7 bases map to TRBD1. Germline V gene lookup returns CDR1 LNHDA and CDR2 SQIVND (reference sequence). With 7 bases clipped from V and 6 bases from J, the junction kept 12 bases outside the gene matches. The CDR3 is made up of 15 amino acids. The CDR3 is CASKVPDRPGQPQHF. CDR3 DNA: TGTGCCAGTAAGGTCCCGGACAGGCCTGGTCAGCCCCAGCATTTT.